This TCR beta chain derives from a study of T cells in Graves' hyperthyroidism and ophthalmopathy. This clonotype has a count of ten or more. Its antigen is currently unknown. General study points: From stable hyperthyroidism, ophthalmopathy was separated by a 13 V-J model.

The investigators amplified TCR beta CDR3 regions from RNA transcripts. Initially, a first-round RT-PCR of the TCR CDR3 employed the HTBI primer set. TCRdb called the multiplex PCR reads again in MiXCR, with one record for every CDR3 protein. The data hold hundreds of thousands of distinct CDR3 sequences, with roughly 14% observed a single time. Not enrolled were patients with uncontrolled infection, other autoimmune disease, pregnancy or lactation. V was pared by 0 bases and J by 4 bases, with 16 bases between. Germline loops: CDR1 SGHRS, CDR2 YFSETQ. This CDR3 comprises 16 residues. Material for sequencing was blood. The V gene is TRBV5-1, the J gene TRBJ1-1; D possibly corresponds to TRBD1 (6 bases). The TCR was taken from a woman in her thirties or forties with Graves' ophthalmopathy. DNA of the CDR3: TGCGCCAGCAGCTTGGGTATTGGGGGCGCGGGCACTGAAGCTTTCTTT. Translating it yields CASSLGIGGAGTEAFF.